This entry features one TCR beta chain sequence. Its specificity is unknown. The junction shows a germline mismatch at one end, possibly a read error. The data stem from a study of cytomegalovirus exposure and HLA in healthy donors. Across the whole study: Prior work identified 95 million to 120 million unique TCR beta sequences in about 179 million T cells. The Caucasian-associated ancestry cluster contained about 80% of the 398 genotyped donors.

At sampling all donors were nominally healthy, likely with unrecorded immune exposures. PCR primers comprised 60 Vbeta and 13 Jbeta primers. Method: immunoSEQ multiplex PCR; TCRdb's copy keeps in-frame clones and lacks some. This table has over 150,000 clones, roughly 80% appearing once. Study results and caveats: The investigators catalogued 180 or so TCR beta chains as cytomegalovirus-associated.

The sequenced material came from PBMCs. The receptor was isolated from a man aged 18 to 29 in good health and CMV-seronegative.

DNA of the CDR3: TGTTCCAGCAGCTTAGGGGAGTACCAAGAGACCCAGTACTTC. This sequence encodes CSSSLGEYQETQYF. The chain recombines TRBV7-9 with TRBJ2-5, with D possibly called TRBD1 or TRBD2 (5 bases each). The V gene's germline CDR1 is SEHNR and CDR2 FQNEAQ (reference sequence). The CDR3 is made up of 14 amino acids.